A selection of T cell receptor beta chains follows, all from one sample in a study of T cell responses to AZD1222 COVID-19 vaccine. Assay used: immunoSEQ multiplex PCR; TCRdb lists only in-frame clones, some missing. This table has about 140,000 clones, approximately 90% appearing once. The sample in question was peripheral blood, obtained 28 days after the second AZD1222 dose. The receptors originated from an adult who received the AZD1222 COVID-19 vaccine. Both conserved end residues are part of each CDR3. Each record gives: V gene, clone size, D gene, J gene, CDR3 DNA, CDR3 protein. The D gene is left open where the match is weak. Clone size appears in some rows only: once, few, many, or a class for an expanded clone.

v_gene: TRBV19; abundance: .; d_gene: TRBD1; j_gene: TRBJ1-2; CDR3nt: TGTGCCTGCCGCGCCGGACAGGGGGACTATGGCTACACCTTC; CDR3aa: CACRAGQGDYGYTF
v_gene: TRBV7-7; abundance: .; d_gene: .; j_gene: TRBJ1-5; CDR3nt: TGTGCTAGCAGCTCGCCAAGGGGCCCAGGGGGCAATCAGCCCCAGCATTTT; CDR3aa: CASSSPRGPGGNQPQHF
v_gene: TRBV29-1; abundance: once; d_gene: .; j_gene: TRBJ1-4; CDR3nt: TGCAGCGTTGAAGCCGGGGGTAGTGAAAAACTGTTTTTT; CDR3aa: CSVEAGGSEKLFF
v_gene: TRBV11-2; abundance: .; d_gene: TRBD1; j_gene: TRBJ1-1; CDR3nt: TGTGCCAGCAGCTTAGGAAGTAAGGGGGCAGGGACTGAAGCTTTCTTT; CDR3aa: CASSLGSKGAGTEAFF
v_gene: TRBV20-1; abundance: .; d_gene: TRBD1; j_gene: TRBJ1-1; CDR3nt: TGCAGTGCGCCGACAGGGGCTGAAGCTTTCTTT; CDR3aa: CSAPTGAEAFF
v_gene: TRBV10-3; abundance: .; d_gene: TRBD1; j_gene: TRBJ2-5; CDR3nt: TGTGCCATCAGTGGGGACAGACAAGAGACCCAGTACTTC; CDR3aa: CAISGDRQETQYF
v_gene: TRBV20-1; abundance: .; d_gene: .; j_gene: TRBJ2-1; CDR3nt: TGCAGTGCTAGTAAAAACAATGAGCAGTTCTTC; CDR3aa: CSASKNNEQFF
v_gene: TRBV7-2; abundance: few; d_gene: .; j_gene: TRBJ1-2; CDR3nt: TGTGCCAGCAGCCCGTATAACAACTATGGCTACACCTTC; CDR3aa: CASSPYNNYGYTF
v_gene: TRBV3-1/TRBV3-2; abundance: .; d_gene: .; j_gene: TRBJ1-1; CDR3nt: TGTGCCAGCAGCCAAGCCGGCGGAGCTTTCTTT; CDR3aa: CASSQAGGAFF
v_gene: TRBV30; abundance: few; d_gene: .; j_gene: TRBJ2-7; CDR3nt: TGTGCCTGGAGTTACCGGGCCTACTACGAGCAGTACTTC; CDR3aa: CAWSYRAYYEQYF
v_gene: TRBV7-9; abundance: .; d_gene: .; j_gene: TRBJ2-7; CDR3nt: TGTGCCAGCAGCTTAACGTACGAGCAGTACTTC; CDR3aa: CASSLTYEQYF
v_gene: TRBV9; abundance: .; d_gene: .; j_gene: TRBJ1-4; CDR3nt: TGTGCCAGCAGCGTAGGAGAGAATGAAAAACTGTTTTTT; CDR3aa: CASSVGENEKLFF
v_gene: TRBV7-3; abundance: .; d_gene: .; j_gene: TRBJ1-1; CDR3nt: TGTGCCAGCAGCACCCAGCGGGACACTGAAGCTTTCTTT; CDR3aa: CASSTQRDTEAFF
v_gene: TRBV4-3; abundance: few; d_gene: .; j_gene: TRBJ1-3; CDR3nt: TGCGCCAGCAGCGAAACTACGACCGACAGAAGAAACACCATATATTTT; CDR3aa: CASSETTTDRRNTIYF
v_gene: TRBV19; abundance: .; d_gene: TRBD1; j_gene: TRBJ1-1; CDR3nt: TGTGCCAGTAAGCTTACGATGAACCGGGACAGGTCCATTACGGACACTGAAGCTTTCTTT; CDR3aa: CASKLTMNRDRSITDTEAFF
v_gene: TRBV3-1/TRBV3-2; abundance: .; d_gene: .; j_gene: TRBJ2-5; CDR3nt: TGTGCCAGCAGCCCCCCGCTAGAAGAGACCCAGTACTTC; CDR3aa: CASSPPLEETQYF
v_gene: TRBV9; abundance: once; d_gene: TRBD2; j_gene: TRBJ2-1; CDR3nt: TGTGCCAGCAGCGTAGAGTTAGCGGGGGGGACCTACAATGAGCAGTTCTTC; CDR3aa: CASSVELAGGTYNEQFF
v_gene: TRBV7-3; abundance: .; d_gene: .; j_gene: TRBJ1-5; CDR3nt: TGTGCCAGCAGCTTAACGTCTAATCAGCCCCAGCATTTT; CDR3aa: CASSLTSNQPQHF
v_gene: TRBV6-5; abundance: .; d_gene: TRBD1; j_gene: TRBJ1-5; CDR3nt: TGTGCTTCTGCAGGGACAGGGGAACATCAGCCCCAGCATTTT; CDR3aa: CASAGTGEHQPQHF
v_gene: TRBV6-5; abundance: .; d_gene: .; j_gene: TRBJ1-1; CDR3nt: TGTGCTTTTAGTAGGACCTTGAACACTGAAGCTTTCTTT; CDR3aa: CAFSRTLNTEAFF
v_gene: TRBV7-8; abundance: .; d_gene: .; j_gene: TRBJ2-2; CDR3nt: TGTGCCAGCAGCTTAGATCCCCGGACCGGGGAGCTGTTTTTT; CDR3aa: CASSLDPRTGELFF
v_gene: TRBV6-5; abundance: .; d_gene: TRBD1; j_gene: TRBJ1-5; CDR3nt: TGTGCCAGCAGACCGGGACAGGTGGGCAATCAGCCCCAGCATTTT; CDR3aa: CASRPGQVGNQPQHF
v_gene: TRBV6-6; abundance: .; d_gene: .; j_gene: TRBJ1-5; CDR3nt: TGTGCCAGCAGAAGGGACGTCCCTCAGCCCCAGCATTTT; CDR3aa: CASRRDVPQPQHF
v_gene: TRBV19; abundance: .; d_gene: .; j_gene: TRBJ1-1; CDR3nt: TGTGCCAGTAAAACAGGCAGTGAACTAATGAACACTGAAGCTTTCTTT; CDR3aa: CASKTGSELMNTEAFF
v_gene: TRBV7-6; abundance: .; d_gene: .; j_gene: TRBJ2-6; CDR3nt: TGTGCCAGCAGCCAGGGAGGGGGCGCTGGGGCCAACGTCCTGACTTTC; CDR3aa: CASSQGGGAGANVLTF
v_gene: TRBV6-5; abundance: .; d_gene: .; j_gene: TRBJ1-3; CDR3nt: TGTGCCAGCTCCGTACCGGCGGGAAACACCATATATTTT; CDR3aa: CASSVPAGNTIYF
v_gene: TRBV10-3; abundance: .; d_gene: .; j_gene: TRBJ2-7; CDR3nt: TGTGCCATCAGTGAGGTTAACAAAAACTACGAGCAGTACTTC; CDR3aa: CAISEVNKNYEQYF
v_gene: TRBV19; abundance: .; d_gene: .; j_gene: TRBJ1-2; CDR3nt: TGTGCCAGTAGTGACCCACCAGTCTATGGCTACACCTTC; CDR3aa: CASSDPPVYGYTF